The 9 T cell receptor beta chains in this list originate from one sample, sequenced in a study of shared clonotypes between healthy human individuals. Assay used: immunoSEQ multiplex PCR; TCRdb lists only in-frame clones, some missing. The table has 2.3 million or so clones, approximately 95% seen once; the top ten hold around 0.4%. Sequenced input: naive CD4+ T cells from PBMCs. Subset indicated: CD45RA+ positively selected. The source of these receptors is a young man in good health. Some clones in this sample may be carry-over from other donors' samples.

V is TRBV5-1 and J is TRBJ2-1, with TRBD2 matching over 11 bases. CDR3 length equals 15 residues. The V gene end was trimmed by 5 bases and the J gene end by 8 bases; junction bases not matched to a gene: 9. From germline, CDR1 is SGHRS and CDR2 YFSETQ. The CDR3 DNA follows: TGCGCCAGCAGTAACTTAACTAGCGGGAGCTATGAGCAGTTCTTC. Protein: CASSNLTSGSYEQFF.

The rearrangement uses TRBV7-9 and TRBJ2-2; D is undetermined. V lost 3 bases and J lost 4, with 3 bases in between. The germline CDR1 and CDR2 sequences are SEHNR and FQNEAQ (reference sequence). The CDR3 totals 12 residues. The DNA for the CDR3 is TGTGCCAGCAGCTTTATCACCGGGGAGCTGTTTTTT. The encoded protein is CASSFITGELFF.

This rearrangement joins TRBV6-5 to TRBJ2-7; D not certain. The ends were cut back, 8 bases at V and 9 bases at J, with 20 bases in the middle. The CDR3 is 13 residues long. Per the germline V gene, CDR1 is MNHEY and CDR2 is SVGAGI. The CDR3 DNA is TGTGCCAGCCTTAGTCCCCCTCCCGGTGTGCAGTACTTC. Translating gives CASLSPPPGVQYF.

The CDR3 loop reads CASSPNKVSDTQYF. In nucleotides, the CDR3 is TGTGCCAGCAGCCCCAACAAGGTGTCAGATACGCAGTATTTT. The V call is TRBV7-3, the J call TRBJ2-3; D not certain. This CDR3 has 14 residues. CDR1 and CDR2 (germline): SGHTA, FQGTGA. V was pared by 5 bases and J by 4 bases, with 13 bases between.

This chain links TRBV9 with TRBJ2-1, with 7 bases matching TRBD2. This CDR3 has 18 amino acids. Germline loops: CDR1 SGDLS, CDR2 YYNGEE. The junction had 12 bases not matched to a gene; V was cut back by 3 bases and J by 0 bases. As DNA, the CDR3 is TGTGCCAGCAGCGGCAGTACAAAGAGCGGGACCTCCTACAATGAGCAGTTCTTC. As protein: CASSGSTKSGTSYNEQFF.

This chain uses TRBV5-1 with TRBJ2-5; TRBD2 might be the D (6 bases). The CDR3 loop spans 13 amino acids. Germline lookup yields CDR1 SGHRS and CDR2 YFSETQ. V lost 4 bases and J lost 5, with 12 bases in between. CDR3 sequence reads: CASSPGGLETQYF. CDR3 bases: TGCGCCAGCAGCCCCGGAGGGTTGGAGACCCAGTACTTC.

The V gene is TRBV6-1, the J gene TRBJ2-3, with TRBD1 as a possible D gene (6 bases). Trimming took 3 bases from V and 2 from J, leaving 9 bases between them. The CDR3 extends over 14 amino acids. CDR1 is MNHNS, CDR2 SASEGT, per germline. Here the CDR3 reads CASSEDRYTDTQYF. The CDR3 nucleotides read TGTGCCAGCAGTGAGGACAGATACACAGATACGCAGTATTTT.

The chain is built from TRBV5-1 and TRBJ1-1; weak D call: TRBD1 (6 bases). Germline CDR1 and CDR2: SGHRS and YFSETQ. With 0 bases removed from V and 6 bases from J, the gap between germline ends came to 12 bases. CDR3 length: 14 residues. The CDR3 bases are TGCGCCAGCAGCTTGGAAGGGGGTTACTCTGAAGCTTTCTTT. Translation gives CASSLEGGYSEAFF.

This chain joins TRBV7-3 and TRBJ2-3; tentatively, D is TRBD2 (5 bases). CDR1 SGHTA and CDR2 FQGTGA come from the germline V gene. V was cut by 3 bases and J by 0 bases, with 10 bases left in between. The CDR3 covers 15 residues. CDR3: CASSFRRTSTDTQYF. Here the CDR3 DNA reads TGTGCCAGCAGCTTCAGACGGACTAGCACAGATACGCAGTATTTT.